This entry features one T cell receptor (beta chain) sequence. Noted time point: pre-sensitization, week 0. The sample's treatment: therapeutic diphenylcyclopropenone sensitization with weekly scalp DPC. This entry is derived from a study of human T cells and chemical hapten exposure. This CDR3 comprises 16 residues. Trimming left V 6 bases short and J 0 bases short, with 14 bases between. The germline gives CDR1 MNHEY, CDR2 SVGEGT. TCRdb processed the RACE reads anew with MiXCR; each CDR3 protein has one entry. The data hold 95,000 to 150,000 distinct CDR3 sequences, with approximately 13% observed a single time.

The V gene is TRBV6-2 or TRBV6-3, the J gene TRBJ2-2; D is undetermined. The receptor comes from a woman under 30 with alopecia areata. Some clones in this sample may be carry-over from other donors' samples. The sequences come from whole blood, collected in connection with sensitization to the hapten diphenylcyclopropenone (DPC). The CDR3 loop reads CASRSGRHSNTGELFF. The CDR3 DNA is TGTGCCAGCAGATCTGGACGGCACTCGAACACCGGGGAGCTGTTTTTT.